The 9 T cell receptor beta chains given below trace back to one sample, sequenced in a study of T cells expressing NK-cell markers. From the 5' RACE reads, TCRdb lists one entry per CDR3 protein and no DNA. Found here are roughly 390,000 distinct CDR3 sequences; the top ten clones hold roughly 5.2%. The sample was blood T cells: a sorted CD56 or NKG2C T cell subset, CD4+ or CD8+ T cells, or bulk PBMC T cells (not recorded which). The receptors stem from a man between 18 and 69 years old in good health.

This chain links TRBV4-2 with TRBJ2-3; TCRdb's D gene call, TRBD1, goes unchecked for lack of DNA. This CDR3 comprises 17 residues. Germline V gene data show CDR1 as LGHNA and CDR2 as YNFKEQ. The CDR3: CASSQVSGRTSTDTQYF.

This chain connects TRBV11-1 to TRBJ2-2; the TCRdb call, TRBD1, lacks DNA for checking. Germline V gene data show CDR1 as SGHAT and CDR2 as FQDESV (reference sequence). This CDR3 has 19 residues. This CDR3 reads CASSLSWDRLPTNTGELFF.

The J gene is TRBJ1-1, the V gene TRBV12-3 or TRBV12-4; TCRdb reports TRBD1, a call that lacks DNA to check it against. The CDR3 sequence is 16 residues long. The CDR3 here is CASSDATGPKNTEAFF.

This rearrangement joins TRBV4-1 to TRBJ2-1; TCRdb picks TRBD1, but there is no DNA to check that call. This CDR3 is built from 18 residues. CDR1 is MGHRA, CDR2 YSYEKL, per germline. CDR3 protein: CASSQDSMGGALLGEQFF.

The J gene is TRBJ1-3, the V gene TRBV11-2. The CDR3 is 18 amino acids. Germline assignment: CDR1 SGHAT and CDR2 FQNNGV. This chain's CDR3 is CASSLVRGFISSGNTIYF.

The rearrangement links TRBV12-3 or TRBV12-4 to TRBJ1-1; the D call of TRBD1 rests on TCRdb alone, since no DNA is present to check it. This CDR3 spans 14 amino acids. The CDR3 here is CASSEQGERTEAFF.

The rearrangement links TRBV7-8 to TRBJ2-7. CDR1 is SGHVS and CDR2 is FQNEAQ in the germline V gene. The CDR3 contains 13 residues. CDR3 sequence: CASSIQHSYEQYF. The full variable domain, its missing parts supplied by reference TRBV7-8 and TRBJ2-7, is GAGVSQSPRYKVAKRGQDVALRCDPISGHVSLFWYQQALGQGPEFLTYFQNEAQLDKSGLPSDRFFAERPEGSVSTLKIQRTQQEDSAVYLCASSIQHSYEQYFGPGTRLTVT.

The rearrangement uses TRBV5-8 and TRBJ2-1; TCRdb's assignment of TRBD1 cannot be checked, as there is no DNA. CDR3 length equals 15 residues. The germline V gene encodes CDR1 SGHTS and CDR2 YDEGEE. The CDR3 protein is CASSPRGRGDNEQFF.

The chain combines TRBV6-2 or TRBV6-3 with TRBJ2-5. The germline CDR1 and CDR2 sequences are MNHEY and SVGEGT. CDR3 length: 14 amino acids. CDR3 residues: CASRKNPSQETQYF.